The T cell receptor (beta chain) described here comes from a study of neoadjuvant nivolumab and ipilimumab in lung cancer. Clones were read by immunoSEQ multiplex PCR, and TCRdb kept only the in-frame ones, dropping some. The sample lists 39,000 or so clones, roughly nine tenths seen once, with about 3.3% in the top ten. CDR3 size: 15 residues. Deletions cut 2 bases from V and 8 bases from J, with 15 bases between. CDR1 and CDR2 from the germline V gene are SGHTA and FQGNSA. In regard to this clone: Antigen: not known.

Study observations and caveats: Only two of four nivolumab-treated tumors gained richness and clonality by surgery. Pathologic regression was not significantly tied to TCR clonality.

This receptor was taken from an adult with non-small cell lung cancer. The sample in question was peripheral blood, obtained before neoadjuvant nivolumab, alone or with ipilimumab. The rearrangement joins TRBV7-2 to TRBJ1-4; D gene ambiguous. CDR3 DNA sequence: TGTGCCAGCAGCTTAAGGGCGGCCGCGGGAGAAAAACTGTTTTTT. Encoded protein: CASSLRAAAGEKLFF.